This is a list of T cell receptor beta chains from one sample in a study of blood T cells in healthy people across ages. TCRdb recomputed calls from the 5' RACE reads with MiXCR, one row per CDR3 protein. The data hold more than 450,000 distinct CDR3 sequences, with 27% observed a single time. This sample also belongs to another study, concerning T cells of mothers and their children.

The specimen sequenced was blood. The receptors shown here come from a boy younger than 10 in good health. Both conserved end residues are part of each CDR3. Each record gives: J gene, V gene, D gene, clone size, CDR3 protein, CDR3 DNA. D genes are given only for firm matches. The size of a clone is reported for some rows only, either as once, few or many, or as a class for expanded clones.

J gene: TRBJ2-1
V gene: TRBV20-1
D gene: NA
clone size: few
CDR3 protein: CSARRRSSYNEQFF
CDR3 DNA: TGCAGTGCTCGACGGCGGAGCTCCTACAATGAGCAGTTCTTC

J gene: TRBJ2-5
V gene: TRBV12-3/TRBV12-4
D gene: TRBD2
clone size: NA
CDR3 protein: CASSSGLAGGGSETQYF
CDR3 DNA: TGTGCCAGCAGTTCCGGACTAGCGGGAGGAGGAAGCGAGACCCAGTACTTC

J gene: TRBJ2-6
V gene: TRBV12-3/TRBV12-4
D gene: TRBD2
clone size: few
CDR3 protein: CASSLGLAGANVLTF
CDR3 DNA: TGTGCCAGCAGCCTCGGACTAGCTGGGGCCAACGTCCTGACTTTC

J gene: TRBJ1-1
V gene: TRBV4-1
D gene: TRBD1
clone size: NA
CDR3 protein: CASRISRDRVITEAFF
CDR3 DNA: TGCGCCAGCAGAATCAGCCGGGACAGGGTTATTACTGAAGCTTTCTTT

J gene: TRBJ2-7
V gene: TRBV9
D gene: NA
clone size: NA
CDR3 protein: CASSSDPDNEQYF
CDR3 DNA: TGTGCCAGCAGCTCAGACCCGGACAACGAGCAGTACTTC

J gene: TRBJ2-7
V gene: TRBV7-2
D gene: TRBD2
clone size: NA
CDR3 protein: CASSSEGLADNSYEQYF
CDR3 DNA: TGTGCCAGCAGCTCCGAGGGACTAGCGGATAACTCCTACGAGCAGTACTTC

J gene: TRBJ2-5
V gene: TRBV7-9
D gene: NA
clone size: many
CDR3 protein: CASSPPQPRETQYF
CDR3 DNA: TGTGCCAGCAGCCCCCCTCAGCCCAGAGAGACCCAGTACTTC

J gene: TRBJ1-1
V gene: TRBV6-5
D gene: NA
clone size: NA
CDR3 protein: CASTLTRGNTEAFF
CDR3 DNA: TGTGCCAGCACCCTGACGAGGGGGAACACTGAAGCTTTCTTT

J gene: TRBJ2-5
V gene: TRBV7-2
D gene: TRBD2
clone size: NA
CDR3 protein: CASSLLGGGGIQETQYF
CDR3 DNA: TGTGCCAGCAGCTTACTGGGGGGGGGTGGTATCCAAGAGACCCAGTACTTC

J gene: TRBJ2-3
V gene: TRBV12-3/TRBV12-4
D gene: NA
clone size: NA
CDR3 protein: CASSLAAGRRAQYF
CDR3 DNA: TGTGCCAGCAGTTTAGCGGCAGGACGGAGGGCGCAGTATTTT

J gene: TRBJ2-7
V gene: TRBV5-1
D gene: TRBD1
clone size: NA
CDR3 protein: CASSLGQGLGIYEQYF
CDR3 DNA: TGCGCCAGCAGCTTGGGACAGGGGTTGGGGATCTACGAGCAGTACTTC

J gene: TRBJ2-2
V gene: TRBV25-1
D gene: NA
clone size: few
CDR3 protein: CASTDGLKGVTGELFF
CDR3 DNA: TGTGCCAGCACCGACGGGCTAAAGGGGGTCACCGGGGAGCTGTTTTTT

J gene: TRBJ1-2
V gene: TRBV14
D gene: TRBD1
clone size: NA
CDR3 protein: CASSPGQVVNGYTF
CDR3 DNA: TGTGCCAGCAGCCCCGGACAGGTTGTAAACGGCTACACCTTC

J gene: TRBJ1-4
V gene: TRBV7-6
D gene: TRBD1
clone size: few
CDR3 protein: CASSLETGGDEKLFF
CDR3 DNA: TGTGCCAGCAGCTTGGAGACAGGGGGGGATGAAAAACTGTTTTTT

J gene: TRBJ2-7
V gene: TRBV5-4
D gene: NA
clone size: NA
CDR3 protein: CASIERPGPDEQYF
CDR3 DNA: TGTGCCAGCATCGAGAGGCCTGGACCGGACGAGCAGTACTTC